The sample holds one count of the clone carrying this T cell receptor (beta chain). Its specificity is unknown. Assay used: immunoSEQ multiplex PCR; TCRdb lists only in-frame clones, some missing. In the table there are 300,000 or so clones, approximately 86% of which are singletons. The germline CDR1 and CDR2 sequences are LGHNT and FRNRAP. Trimming took off 3 bases at V and 3 bases at J, with 15 bases between the two ends. This CDR3 spans 15 amino acids. This record comes from a study of cytomegalovirus exposure and HLA in healthy donors. Study context: Both the 120 or so validation repertoires and the 600 to 750 first-cohort repertoires used the same platform, as reported by a later analysis. Study-wide results and limits: Listed as cytomegalovirus-associated were 150 or so TCR beta chains.

The donors were part of the validation cohort, which consisted of some 120 subjects and was separate from the first cohort of 666 subjects. The TCR was taken from a man in his thirties or forties in good health and CMV-seronegative. Sequencing was carried out using PBMCs. The rearrangement uses TRBV12-5 and TRBJ2-7; D remains ambiguous. The DNA for the CDR3 is TGTGCTAGTGGTTTAGACCTGGGCAGCTTCTACGAGCAGTACTTC. Its translation is CASGLDLGSFYEQYF. The variable domain in full, with the rest retrieved from reference TRBV12-5 and TRBJ2-7, is DARVTQTPRHKVTEMGQEVTMRCQPILGHNTVFWYRQTMMQGLELLAYFRNRAPLDDSGMPKDRFSAEMPDATLATLKIQPSEPRDSAVYFCASGLDLGSFYEQYFGPGTRLTVT.